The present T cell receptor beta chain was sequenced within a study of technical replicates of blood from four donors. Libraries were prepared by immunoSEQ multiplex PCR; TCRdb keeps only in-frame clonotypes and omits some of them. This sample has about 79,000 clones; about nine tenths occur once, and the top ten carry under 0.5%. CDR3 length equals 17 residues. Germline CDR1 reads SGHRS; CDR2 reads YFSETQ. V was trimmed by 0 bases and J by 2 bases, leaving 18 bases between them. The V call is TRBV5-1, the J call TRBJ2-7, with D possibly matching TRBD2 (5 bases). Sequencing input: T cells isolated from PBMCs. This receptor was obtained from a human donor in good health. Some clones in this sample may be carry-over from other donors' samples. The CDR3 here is CASSLAPTASYAYEQYF. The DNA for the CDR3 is TGCGCCAGCAGCTTGGCTCCGACGGCTAGCTATGCCTACGAGCAGTACTTC.